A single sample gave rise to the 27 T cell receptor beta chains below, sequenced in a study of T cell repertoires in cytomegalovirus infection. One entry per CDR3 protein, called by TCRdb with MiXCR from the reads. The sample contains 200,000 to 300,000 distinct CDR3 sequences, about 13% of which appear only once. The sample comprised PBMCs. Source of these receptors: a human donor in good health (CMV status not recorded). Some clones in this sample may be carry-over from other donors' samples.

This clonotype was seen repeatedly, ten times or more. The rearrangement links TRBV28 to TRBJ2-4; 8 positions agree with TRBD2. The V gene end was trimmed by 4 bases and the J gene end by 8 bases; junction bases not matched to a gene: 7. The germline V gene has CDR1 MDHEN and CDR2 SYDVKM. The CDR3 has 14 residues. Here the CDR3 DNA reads TGTGCCAGCAGTTACAGCGGGAGTGCCGACATTCAGTACTTC. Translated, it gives CASSYSGSADIQYF.

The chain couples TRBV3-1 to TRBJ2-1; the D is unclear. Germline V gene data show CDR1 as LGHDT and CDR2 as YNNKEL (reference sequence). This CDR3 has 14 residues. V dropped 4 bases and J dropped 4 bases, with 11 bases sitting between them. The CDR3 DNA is TGTGCCAGCAGCCTCTACCTCACATACAATGAGCAGTTCTTC. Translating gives CASSLYLTYNEQFF.

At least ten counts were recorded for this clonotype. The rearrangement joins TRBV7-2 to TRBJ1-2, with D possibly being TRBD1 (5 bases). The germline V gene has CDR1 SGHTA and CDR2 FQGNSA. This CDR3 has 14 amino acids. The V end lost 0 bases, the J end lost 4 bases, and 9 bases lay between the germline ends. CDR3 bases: TGTGCCAGCAGCTTAGCAGCAGGGTTCTATGGCTACACCTTC. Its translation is CASSLAAGFYGYTF.

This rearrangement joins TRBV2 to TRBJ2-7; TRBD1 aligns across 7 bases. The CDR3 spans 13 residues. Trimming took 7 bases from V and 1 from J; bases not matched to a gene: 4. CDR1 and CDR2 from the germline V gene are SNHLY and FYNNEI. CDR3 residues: CASTSDRSYEQYF. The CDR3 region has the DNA TGTGCCAGCACTTCGGACAGGTCCTACGAGCAGTACTTC.

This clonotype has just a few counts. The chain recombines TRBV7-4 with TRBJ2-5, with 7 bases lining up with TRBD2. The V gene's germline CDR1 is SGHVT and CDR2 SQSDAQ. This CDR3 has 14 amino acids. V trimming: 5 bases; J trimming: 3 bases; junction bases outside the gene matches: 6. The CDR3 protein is CASSPPAGEETQYF. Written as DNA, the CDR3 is TGTGCCAGCAGCCCCCCGGCGGGGGAAGAGACCCAGTACTTC.

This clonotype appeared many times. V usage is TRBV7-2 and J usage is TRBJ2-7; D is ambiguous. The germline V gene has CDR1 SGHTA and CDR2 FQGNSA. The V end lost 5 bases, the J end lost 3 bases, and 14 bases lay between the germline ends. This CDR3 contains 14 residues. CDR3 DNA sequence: TGTGCCAGCAGCCAAGGCCCGAACGACTACGAGCAGTACTTC. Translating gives CASSQGPNDYEQYF.

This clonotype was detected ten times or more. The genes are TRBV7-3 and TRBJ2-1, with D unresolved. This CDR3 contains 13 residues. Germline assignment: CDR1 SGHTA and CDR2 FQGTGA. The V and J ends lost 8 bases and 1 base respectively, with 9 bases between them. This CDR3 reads CASCDGSYNEQFF. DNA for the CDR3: TGTGCCAGCTGTGACGGGTCCTACAATGAGCAGTTCTTC.

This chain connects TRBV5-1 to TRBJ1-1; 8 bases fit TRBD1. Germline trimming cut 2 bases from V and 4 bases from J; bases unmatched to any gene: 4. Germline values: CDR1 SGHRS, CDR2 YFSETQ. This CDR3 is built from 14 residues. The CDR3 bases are TGCGCCAGCAGCTTACAGGGGGGAAGCACTGAAGCTTTCTTT. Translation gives CASSLQGGSTEAFF.

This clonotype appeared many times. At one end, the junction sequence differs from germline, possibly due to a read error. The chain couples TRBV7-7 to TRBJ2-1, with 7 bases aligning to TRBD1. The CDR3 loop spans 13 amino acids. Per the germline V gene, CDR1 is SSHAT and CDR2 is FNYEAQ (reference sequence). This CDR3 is CASSLVGGHEQFF. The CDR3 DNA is TGTGCTAGCAGCTTAGTAGGGGGCCATGAGCAGTTCTTC.

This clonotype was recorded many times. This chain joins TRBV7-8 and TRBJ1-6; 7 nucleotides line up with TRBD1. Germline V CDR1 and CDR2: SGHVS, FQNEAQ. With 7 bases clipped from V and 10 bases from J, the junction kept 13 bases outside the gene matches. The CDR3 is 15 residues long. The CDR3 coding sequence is TGTGCCAGCACCCTGGGACAGCCAAAGATCTCACCCCTCCACTTT. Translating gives CASTLGQPKISPLHF.

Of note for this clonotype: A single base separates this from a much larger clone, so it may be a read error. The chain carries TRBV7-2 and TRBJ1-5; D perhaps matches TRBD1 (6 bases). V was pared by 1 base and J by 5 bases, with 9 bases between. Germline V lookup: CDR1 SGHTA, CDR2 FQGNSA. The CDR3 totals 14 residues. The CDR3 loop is CASSLVRGDQPQHF. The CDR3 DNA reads TGTGCCAGCAGCTTAGTCAGGGGAGATCAGCCCCAGCATTTT.

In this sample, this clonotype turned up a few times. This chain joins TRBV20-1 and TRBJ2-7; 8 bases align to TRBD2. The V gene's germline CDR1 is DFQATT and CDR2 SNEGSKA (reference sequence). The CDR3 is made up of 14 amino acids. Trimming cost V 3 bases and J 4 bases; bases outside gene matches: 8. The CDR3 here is CSARGAGGLYEQYF. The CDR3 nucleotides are TGCAGTGCTAGGGGGGCGGGAGGACTTTACGAGCAGTACTTC.

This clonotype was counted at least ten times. CDR3: CASSSPGNYGYTF. For the CDR3, the DNA is TGTGCCAGCAGTTCCCCGGGGAACTATGGCTACACCTTC. The chain is built from TRBV7-2 and TRBJ1-2; no reliable D call. V was clipped by 6 bases and J by 2 bases, with 10 bases between them. Looked up from germline, CDR1 is SGHTA and CDR2 is FQGNSA. The CDR3 loop spans 13 amino acids.

This CDR3 reads CAISDGGVGSQPQHF. As DNA, the CDR3 is TGTGCCATCAGTGATGGGGGTGTTGGCAGTCAGCCCCAGCATTTT. The genes are TRBV10-3 and TRBJ1-5; possibly TRBD1 for D (5 bases). The V and J ends lost 3 bases and 6 bases respectively, with 15 bases between them. This CDR3 is 15 amino acids long. CDR1 and CDR2 (germline): ENHRY, SYGVKD.

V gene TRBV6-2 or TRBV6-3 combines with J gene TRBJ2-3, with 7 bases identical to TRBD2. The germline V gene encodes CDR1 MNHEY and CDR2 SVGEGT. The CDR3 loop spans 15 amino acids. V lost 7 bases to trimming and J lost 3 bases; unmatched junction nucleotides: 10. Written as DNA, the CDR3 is TGTGCCAGCACTCCGGGTGAGCGGGATACAGATACGCAGTATTTT. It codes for CASTPGERDTDTQYF.

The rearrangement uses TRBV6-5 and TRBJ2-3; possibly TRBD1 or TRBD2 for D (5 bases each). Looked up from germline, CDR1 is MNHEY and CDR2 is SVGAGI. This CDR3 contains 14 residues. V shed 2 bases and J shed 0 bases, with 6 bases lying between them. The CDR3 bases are TGTGCCAGCAGTTACGGGGGTAGCACAGATACGCAGTATTTT. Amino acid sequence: CASSYGGSTDTQYF.

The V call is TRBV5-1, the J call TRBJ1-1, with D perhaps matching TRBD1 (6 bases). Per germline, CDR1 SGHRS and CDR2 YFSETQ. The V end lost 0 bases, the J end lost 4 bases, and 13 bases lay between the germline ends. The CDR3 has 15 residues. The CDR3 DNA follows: TGCGCCAGCAGCTTGGGTCCAAGGGGGGGCACTGAAGCTTTCTTT. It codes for CASSLGPRGGTEAFF.

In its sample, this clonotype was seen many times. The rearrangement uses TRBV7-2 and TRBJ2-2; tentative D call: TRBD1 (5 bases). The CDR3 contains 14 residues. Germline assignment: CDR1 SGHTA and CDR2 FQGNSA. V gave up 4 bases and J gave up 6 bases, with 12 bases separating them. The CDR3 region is CASSSGHVPGELFF. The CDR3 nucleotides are TGTGCCAGCAGCTCCGGACACGTCCCCGGGGAGCTGTTTTTT.

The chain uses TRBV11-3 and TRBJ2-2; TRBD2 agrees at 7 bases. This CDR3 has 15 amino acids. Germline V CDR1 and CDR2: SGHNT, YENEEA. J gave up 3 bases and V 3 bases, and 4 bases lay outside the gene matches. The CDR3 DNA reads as TGTGCCAGCAGCTTGGGAGGGGTCGACACCGGGGAGCTGTTTTTT. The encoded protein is CASSLGGVDTGELFF.

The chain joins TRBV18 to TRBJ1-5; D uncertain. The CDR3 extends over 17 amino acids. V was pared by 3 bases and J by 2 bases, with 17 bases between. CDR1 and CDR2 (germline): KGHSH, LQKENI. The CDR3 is CASSPNSSLGGNQPQHF. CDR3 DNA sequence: TGTGCCAGCTCACCGAATAGTTCTTTGGGTGGCAATCAGCCCCAGCATTTT. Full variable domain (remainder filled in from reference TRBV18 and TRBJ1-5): NAGVMQNPRHLVRRRGQEARLRCSPMKGHSHVYWYRQLPEEGLKFMVYLQKENIIDESGMPKERFSAEFPKEGPSILRIQQVVRGDSAAYFCASSPNSSLGGNQPQHFGDGTRLSIL.

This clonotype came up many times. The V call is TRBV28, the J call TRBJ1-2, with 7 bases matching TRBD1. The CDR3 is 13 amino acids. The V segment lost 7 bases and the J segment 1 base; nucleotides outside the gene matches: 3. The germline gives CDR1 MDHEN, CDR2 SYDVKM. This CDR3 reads CASTRDSNYGYTF. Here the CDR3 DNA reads TGTGCCAGCACCCGGGACAGTAACTATGGCTACACCTTC.

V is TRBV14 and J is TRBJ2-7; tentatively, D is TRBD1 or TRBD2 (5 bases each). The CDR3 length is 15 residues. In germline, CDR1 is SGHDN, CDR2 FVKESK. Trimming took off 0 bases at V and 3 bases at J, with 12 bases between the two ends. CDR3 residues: CASSQEGRGGYEQYF. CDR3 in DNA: TGTGCCAGCAGCCAAGAAGGTCGGGGCGGCTACGAGCAGTACTTC. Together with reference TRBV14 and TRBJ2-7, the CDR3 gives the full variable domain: EAGVTQFPSHSVIEKGQTVTLRCDPISGHDNLYWYRRVMGKEIKFLLHFVKESKQDESGMPNNRFLAERTGGTYSTLKVQPAELEDSGVYFCASSQEGRGGYEQYFGPGTRLTVT.

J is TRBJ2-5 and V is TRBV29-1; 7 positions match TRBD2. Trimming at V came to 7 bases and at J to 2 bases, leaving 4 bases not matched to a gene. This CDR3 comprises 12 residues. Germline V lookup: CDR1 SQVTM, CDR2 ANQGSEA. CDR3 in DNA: TGCAGCGGCAGGGAGGGACAAGAGACCCAGTACTTC. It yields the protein CSGREGQETQYF.

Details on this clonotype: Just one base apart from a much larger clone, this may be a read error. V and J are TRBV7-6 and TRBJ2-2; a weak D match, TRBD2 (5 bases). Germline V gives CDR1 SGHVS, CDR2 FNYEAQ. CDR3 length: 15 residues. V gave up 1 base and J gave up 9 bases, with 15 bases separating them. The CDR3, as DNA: TGTGCCAGCAGCTTAGGGAGCGGAGCGAGCAGGGAGCTGTTTTTT. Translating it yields CASSLGSGASRELFF. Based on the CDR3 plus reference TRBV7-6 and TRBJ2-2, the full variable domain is GAGVSQSPRYKVTKRGQDVALRCDPISGHVSLYWYRQALGQGPEFLTYFNYEAQQDKSGLPNDRFSAERPEGSISTLTIQRTEQRDSAMYRCASSLGSGASRELFFGEGSRLTVL.

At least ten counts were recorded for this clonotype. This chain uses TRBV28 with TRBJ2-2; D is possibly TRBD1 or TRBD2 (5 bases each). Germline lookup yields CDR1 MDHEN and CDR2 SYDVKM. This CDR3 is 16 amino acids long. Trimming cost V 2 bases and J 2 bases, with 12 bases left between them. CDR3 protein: CASSLAGRGNTGELFF. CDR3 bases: TGTGCCAGCAGTTTAGCCGGTCGGGGCAACACCGGGGAGCTGTTTTTT.

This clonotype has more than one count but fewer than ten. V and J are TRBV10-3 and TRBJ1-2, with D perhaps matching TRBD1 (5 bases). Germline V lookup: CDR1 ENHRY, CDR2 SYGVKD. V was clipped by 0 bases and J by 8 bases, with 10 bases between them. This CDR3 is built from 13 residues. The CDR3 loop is CAISESRGQGYTF. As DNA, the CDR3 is TGTGCCATCAGTGAGTCGAGGGGTCAAGGCTACACCTTC.

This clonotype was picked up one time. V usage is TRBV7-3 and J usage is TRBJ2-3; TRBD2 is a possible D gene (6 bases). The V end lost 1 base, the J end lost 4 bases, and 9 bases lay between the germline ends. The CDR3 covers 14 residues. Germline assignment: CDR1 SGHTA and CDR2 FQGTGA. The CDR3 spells CASSLIASADTQYF. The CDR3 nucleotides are TGTGCCAGCAGCTTAATCGCTAGCGCAGATACGCAGTATTTT.